This is a list of T cell receptor beta chains from one sample in a study of shared clonotypes between healthy human individuals. This table comes from immunoSEQ multiplex PCR, and its TCRdb copy is limited to in-frame clones, with some not included. The sample yields about 470,000 clones, more than 75% seen once. The sample was PBMCs. The source of these receptors is a woman aged 40 to 50 in good health. Some clones in this sample may be carry-over from other donors' samples. The CDR3 runs from the conserved cysteine through the conserved F or W. Each record gives: D gene, V gene, clone size, J gene, CDR3 protein, CDR3 DNA. The D gene is left open where the match is weak. Expanded clones are given a class, and other clones once, few, many or no size at all.

d_call: TRBD1; v_call: TRBV5-1; clone_size: -; j_call: TRBJ1-1; cdr3_aa: CASSLSGQGGIGTEAFF; cdr3_nt: TGCGCCAGCAGCTTGTCCGGACAGGGTGGAATAGGGACTGAAGCTTTCTTT
d_call: TRBD2; v_call: TRBV4-1; clone_size: -; j_call: TRBJ2-7; cdr3_aa: CASSRGTSTFYEQYF; cdr3_nt: TGCGCCAGCAGCCGAGGGACTAGCACCTTTTACGAGCAGTACTTC
d_call: TRBD1; v_call: TRBV28; clone_size: -; j_call: TRBJ2-6; cdr3_aa: CASRPDRGHSGANVLTF; cdr3_nt: TGTGCCAGCAGACCGGACAGGGGGCACTCTGGGGCCAACGTCCTGACTTTC
d_call: TRBD2; v_call: TRBV7-8; clone_size: -; j_call: TRBJ2-5; cdr3_aa: CASSLGRRGFGGQETQYF; cdr3_nt: TGTGCCAGCAGCTTAGGCCGCCGCGGTTTCGGGGGGCAAGAGACCCAGTACTTC
d_call: -; v_call: TRBV10-3; clone_size: -; j_call: TRBJ2-7; cdr3_aa: CASSVSTDSSYEQYF; cdr3_nt: TGTGCCAGCAGCGTCTCTACGGACTCATCCTACGAGCAGTACTTC
d_call: -; v_call: TRBV11-3; clone_size: -; j_call: TRBJ2-1; cdr3_aa: CASSEQGDTYNEQFF; cdr3_nt: TGTGCCAGCAGCGAACAAGGGGACACATACAATGAGCAGTTCTTC
d_call: TRBD2; v_call: TRBV11-3; clone_size: many; j_call: TRBJ2-2; cdr3_aa: CASSSGTSGWSNTGELFF; cdr3_nt: TGTGCCAGCAGCAGCGGGACTAGCGGGTGGTCTAACACCGGGGAGCTGTTTTTT
d_call: -; v_call: TRBV30; clone_size: once; j_call: TRBJ2-7; cdr3_aa: CAFKQASSYEQYF; cdr3_nt: TGTGCCTTTAAACAGGCCTCCTCCTACGAGCAGTACTTC
d_call: -; v_call: TRBV2; clone_size: -; j_call: TRBJ2-3; cdr3_aa: CASSQGGDTQYF; cdr3_nt: TGTGCCAGCAGTCAGGGAGGCGATACGCAGTATTTT
d_call: -; v_call: TRBV7-9; clone_size: -; j_call: TRBJ2-7; cdr3_aa: CASSLGSARSHEQYF; cdr3_nt: TGTGCCAGCAGCTTAGGTTCAGCGCGTAGTCACGAGCAGTACTTC
d_call: -; v_call: TRBV30; clone_size: -; j_call: TRBJ2-7; cdr3_aa: CAWIEGNSYEQYF; cdr3_nt: TGTGCCTGGATAGAGGGGAACTCCTACGAGCAGTACTTC
d_call: -; v_call: TRBV28; clone_size: -; j_call: TRBJ2-1; cdr3_aa: CASSFPQGSSTDEQFF; cdr3_nt: TGTGCCAGCAGTTTCCCTCAAGGGTCTAGTACCGATGAGCAGTTCTTC
d_call: TRBD2; v_call: TRBV6-5; clone_size: once; j_call: TRBJ2-1; cdr3_aa: CASSYEAGLADNEQFF; cdr3_nt: TGTGCCAGCAGTTACGAGGCGGGACTAGCGGACAATGAGCAGTTCTTC
d_call: TRBD1; v_call: TRBV7-9; clone_size: -; j_call: TRBJ1-4; cdr3_aa: CASTTGGATNEKLFF; cdr3_nt: TGTGCCTCAACAACAGGGGGGGCGACTAATGAAAAACTGTTTTTT
d_call: -; v_call: TRBV7-9; clone_size: -; j_call: TRBJ2-7; cdr3_aa: CASSPIWRDNSYEQYF; cdr3_nt: TGTGCCAGCAGCCCAATATGGCGGGACAACTCCTACGAGCAGTACTTC
d_call: -; v_call: TRBV18; clone_size: -; j_call: TRBJ1-3; cdr3_aa: CASSPTNSGNTIYF; cdr3_nt: TGTGCCAGCTCACCTACAAACTCTGGAAACACCATATATTTT
d_call: -; v_call: TRBV6-5; clone_size: -; j_call: TRBJ2-1; cdr3_aa: CASSYDLGYNEQFF; cdr3_nt: TGTGCCAGCAGTTACGATCTAGGATACAATGAGCAGTTCTTC
d_call: TRBD1; v_call: TRBV5-4; clone_size: -; j_call: TRBJ2-1; cdr3_aa: CASSPDRGRSNEQFF; cdr3_nt: TGTGCCAGCAGCCCCGACAGGGGGCGGTCCAATGAGCAGTTCTTC
d_call: -; v_call: TRBV2; clone_size: few; j_call: TRBJ2-7; cdr3_aa: CASSEALYEQYF; cdr3_nt: TGTGCCAGCAGTGAAGCCCTCTACGAGCAGTACTTC
d_call: -; v_call: TRBV7-3; clone_size: -; j_call: TRBJ2-3; cdr3_aa: CASSPSRTDTQYF; cdr3_nt: TGTGCCAGCAGCCCAAGCCGGACAGATACGCAGTATTTT
d_call: -; v_call: TRBV7-2; clone_size: -; j_call: TRBJ2-6; cdr3_aa: CASSPQGGGANVLTF; cdr3_nt: TGTGCCAGCAGCCCTCAGGGTGGTGGGGCCAACGTCCTGACTTTC
d_call: -; v_call: TRBV29-1; clone_size: many; j_call: TRBJ2-1; cdr3_aa: CSATGYNEQFF; cdr3_nt: TGCAGCGCAACAGGTTACAATGAGCAGTTCTTC
d_call: TRBD1; v_call: TRBV7-2; clone_size: -; j_call: TRBJ1-1; cdr3_aa: CASSFDRDRKAFF; cdr3_nt: TGTGCCAGCAGTTTCGACCGGGACAGGAAAGCTTTCTTT
d_call: TRBD1; v_call: TRBV5-8; clone_size: -; j_call: TRBJ2-1; cdr3_aa: CASNFRGQSQFF; cdr3_nt: TGTGCCAGCAACTTCAGGGGGCAAAGTCAGTTCTTC
d_call: -; v_call: TRBV7-2; clone_size: -; j_call: TRBJ2-7; cdr3_aa: CASSLGGADSYEQYF; cdr3_nt: TGTGCCAGCAGCTTAGGTGGGGCGGACTCCTACGAGCAGTACTTC
d_call: -; v_call: TRBV7-2; clone_size: -; j_call: TRBJ2-1; cdr3_aa: CASSPPSGLKFF; cdr3_nt: TGTGCCAGCAGCCCACCCTCGGGACTGAAGTTCTTC
d_call: TRBD1; v_call: TRBV10-3; clone_size: few; j_call: TRBJ1-1; cdr3_aa: CAISESGTEAEAFF; cdr3_nt: TGTGCCATCAGTGAGTCGGGGACAGAGGCTGAAGCTTTCTTT
d_call: -; v_call: TRBV28; clone_size: -; j_call: TRBJ2-7; cdr3_aa: CATHLQGGARGNYEQYF; cdr3_nt: TGTGCCACCCATCTCCAGGGCGGCGCAAGGGGAAACTACGAGCAGTACTTC
d_call: TRBD2; v_call: TRBV27; clone_size: -; j_call: TRBJ2-6; cdr3_aa: CASSGGVPGANVLTF; cdr3_nt: TGTGCCAGCAGTGGGGGGGTCCCTGGGGCCAACGTCCTGACTTTC
d_call: -; v_call: TRBV19; clone_size: -; j_call: TRBJ1-1; cdr3_aa: CASSIWALDTEAFF; cdr3_nt: TGTGCCAGTAGTATCTGGGCCTTGGACACTGAAGCTTTCTTT
d_call: TRBD2; v_call: TRBV10-3; clone_size: -; j_call: TRBJ2-1; cdr3_aa: CAISGLAGGRNNEQFF; cdr3_nt: TGTGCCATCAGTGGACTAGCGGGAGGCCGGAACAATGAGCAGTTCTTC
d_call: TRBD2; v_call: TRBV5-1; clone_size: -; j_call: TRBJ2-3; cdr3_aa: CASTKWASGPDTQYF; cdr3_nt: TGCGCCAGCACCAAGTGGGCTAGCGGGCCAGATACGCAGTATTTT
d_call: -; v_call: TRBV7-8; clone_size: -; j_call: TRBJ1-2; cdr3_aa: CASSLWGGADNGYTF; cdr3_nt: TGTGCCAGCAGCTTATGGGGGGGCGCTGATAATGGCTACACCTTC
d_call: -; v_call: TRBV7-9; clone_size: -; j_call: TRBJ1-1; cdr3_aa: CASSLTGGNTEAFF; cdr3_nt: TGCGCCAGCAGCCTCACAGGTGGGAACACTGAAGCTTTCTTT
d_call: -; v_call: TRBV30; clone_size: -; j_call: TRBJ2-3; cdr3_aa: CAWNGASTDTQYF; cdr3_nt: TGTGCCTGGAACGGAGCCAGCACAGATACGCAGTATTTT
d_call: TRBD1; v_call: TRBV11-2; clone_size: -; j_call: TRBJ1-2; cdr3_aa: CASSGRGDRGSYGYTF; cdr3_nt: TGTGCCAGCAGCGGCCGGGGAGACAGGGGATCCTATGGCTACACCTTC
d_call: -; v_call: TRBV2; clone_size: few; j_call: TRBJ1-4; cdr3_aa: CASKYRAADEKLFF; cdr3_nt: TGTGCCAGCAAGTACCGGGCCGCGGATGAAAAACTGTTTTTT
d_call: -; v_call: TRBV5-1; clone_size: -; j_call: TRBJ1-2; cdr3_aa: CASSPSRSEYGYTF; cdr3_nt: TGCGCCAGCAGCCCATCCAGGTCTGAATATGGCTACACCTTC
d_call: -; v_call: TRBV7-3; clone_size: -; j_call: TRBJ2-1; cdr3_aa: CASSPRRLATNEQFF; cdr3_nt: TGTGCCAGCAGCCCCCGCCGCCTAGCGACCAATGAGCAGTTCTTC
d_call: -; v_call: TRBV19; clone_size: -; j_call: TRBJ2-7; cdr3_aa: CASSPMTGYYEQYF; cdr3_nt: TGTGCCAGTAGTCCGATGACAGGTTACTACGAGCAGTACTTC
d_call: -; v_call: TRBV6-1; clone_size: many; j_call: TRBJ1-1; cdr3_aa: CASSEGRGINTEAFF; cdr3_nt: TGTGCCAGCAGTGAGGGCAGGGGCATTAACACTGAAGCTTTCTTT
d_call: -; v_call: TRBV7-6; clone_size: -; j_call: TRBJ2-7; cdr3_aa: CASSLDGRGRPYEQYF; cdr3_nt: TGTGCCAGCAGCTTAGACGGGCGGGGGCGCCCCTACGAGCAGTACTTC
d_call: TRBD1; v_call: TRBV5-1; clone_size: -; j_call: TRBJ1-4; cdr3_aa: CASSLEGAGEKLFF; cdr3_nt: TGCGCCAGCAGCTTAGAGGGGGCCGGTGAAAAACTGTTTTTT
d_call: -; v_call: TRBV27; clone_size: -; j_call: TRBJ2-6; cdr3_aa: CASKRSGGANVLTF; cdr3_nt: TGTGCCAGCAAACGGTCGGGTGGGGCCAACGTCCTGACTTTC
d_call: TRBD2; v_call: TRBV10-3; clone_size: -; j_call: TRBJ2-3; cdr3_aa: CAISETSQRTSGRRDTQYF; cdr3_nt: TGTGCCATCAGTGAAACAAGCCAGAGGACTAGCGGGAGGAGGGATACGCAGTATTTT